This T cell receptor beta chain was observed in a study of PD-1 blockade in mismatch repair-deficient tumors. Study overall: Enrolled 2013-2016, patients had progressing, pretreated mismatch repair-deficient cancers of 12 to 13 types.

With regard to this clone: Its antigen is still unknown.

Findings and caveats of the study: Rapid post-treatment expansion, then contraction, generally preceding radiologic response, marked tumor-resident clones.

Clones were read by immunoSEQ multiplex PCR, and TCRdb kept only the in-frame ones, dropping some. This sample has 45,000 to 60,000 clones, with around 80% found just once. Per the germline V gene, CDR1 is SGHTA and CDR2 is FQGTGA. The CDR3 length is 17 residues. The trim removed 2 bases at V and 2 bases at J, leaving 4 bases unmatched. PCR or immunohistochemistry showed mismatch repair deficiency in every enrolled patient. The TCR-sequenced patients were a few responders to pembrolizumab. The genes are TRBV7-3 and TRBJ2-3, with 13 bases identical to TRBD2. The clonotype comes from an adult with mismatch repair-deficient cancer. Here the sequenced sample was peripheral blood, taken 4 weeks after starting pembrolizumab. CDR3 sequence (DNA): TGTGCCAGCAGCTTAGGGGGGACTAGCGGGAACACAGATACGCAGTATTTT. This encodes CASSLGGTSGNTDTQYF.